One and the same sample provided the 3 T cell receptor beta chains below, sequenced in a study of blood T cell repertoires in COVID-19. Clones were sequenced by immunoSEQ multiplex PCR, and TCRdb holds only the in-frame ones, with some missing. The top ten clones hold 5.5% of a sample with under 300,000 clones, 83% of them seen once. The specimen sequenced was peripheral blood. The receptors were sampled from a human donor in a cohort sampled during active COVID-19.

This clone was counted a single time. This chain links TRBV18 with TRBJ2-5; 10 bases match TRBD2. Unmatched junction bases numbered 7, after V lost 2 bases and J lost 4 bases. The CDR3 totals 16 residues. Germline CDR1 KGHSH, CDR2 LQKENI. The CDR3 loop reads CASSPEWASGGETQYF. The CDR3, as DNA: TGTGCCAGCTCACCAGAGTGGGCTAGCGGGGGAGAGACCCAGTACTTC.

This chain uses TRBV12-3 or TRBV12-4 with TRBJ1-1, with unresolved D. This CDR3 contains 13 residues. The germline V and J ends were trimmed by 6 bases and 4 bases, with 12 bases remaining between them. Here the CDR3 reads CASRPPVITEAFF. The CDR3 DNA sequence: TGTGCCAGCAGACCGCCAGTGATCACTGAAGCTTTCTTT.

J is TRBJ2-1 and V is TRBV5-6; a possible D gene is TRBD2 (5 bases). Germline CDR1 is SGHDT and CDR2 is YYEEEE. The V and J ends lost 4 bases and 3 bases respectively, with 14 bases between them. CDR3 length: 15 amino acids. The CDR3 nucleotides are TGTGCCAGCAGCCCCCTTTCCGGGATCTACAATGAGCAGTTCTTC. It is translated as CASSPLSGIYNEQFF. Filled out from reference TRBV5-6 and TRBJ2-1, the complete variable domain reads DAGVTQSPTHLIKTRGQQVTLRCSPKSGHDTVSWYQQALGQGPQFIFQYYEEEERQRGNFPDRFSGHQFPNYSSELNVNALLLGDSALYLCASSPLSGIYNEQFFGPGTRLTVL.